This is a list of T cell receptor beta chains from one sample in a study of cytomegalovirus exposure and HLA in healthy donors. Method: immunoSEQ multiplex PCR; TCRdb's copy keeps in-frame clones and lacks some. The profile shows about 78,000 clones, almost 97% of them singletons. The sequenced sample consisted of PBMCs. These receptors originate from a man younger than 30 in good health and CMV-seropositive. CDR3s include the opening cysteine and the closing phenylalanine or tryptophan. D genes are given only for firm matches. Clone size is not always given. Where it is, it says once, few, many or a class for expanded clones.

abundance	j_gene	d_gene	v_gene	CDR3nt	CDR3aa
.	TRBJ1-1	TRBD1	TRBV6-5	TGTGCCAGCAGTTATGTCACAGGGGGTGAAGCTTTCTTT	CASSYVTGGEAFF
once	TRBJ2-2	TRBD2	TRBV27	TGTGCCAGCAGTTTATCGGTGGTGATAGCGGGACGAGAAAAAAAGAAGGACACCGGGGAGCTGTTTTTT	CASSLSVVIAGREKKKDTGELFF
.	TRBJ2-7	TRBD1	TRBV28	TGTGCCAGCGGGTGGCGACAGGGGGGTTACGAGCAGTACTTC	CASGWRQGGYEQYF
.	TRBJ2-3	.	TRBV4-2	TGTGCCAGCAGCCAAGATGCAGGCCCTGAATACACAGATACGCAGTATTTT	CASSQDAGPEYTDTQYF
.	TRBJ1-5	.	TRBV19	TGTGCCAGTGCGGACACCGTTGATCAGCCCCAGCATTTT	CASADTVDQPQHF
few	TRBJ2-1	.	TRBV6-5	TGTGCCAGCAAGGTTAGCCCGATAGGTAATGAGCAGTTCTTC	CASKVSPIGNEQFF
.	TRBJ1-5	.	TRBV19	TGTGCCACCTCGAATCGGGGAATGTGGGATCCCCAGCATTTT	CATSNRGMWDPQHF
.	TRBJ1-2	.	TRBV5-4	TGTGCCAGCAGCTTGCTTATCCCGGTTTTTTATGGCTACACCTTC	CASSLLIPVFYGYTF
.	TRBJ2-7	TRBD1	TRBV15	TGTGCCACCAGTACTCAGCGGACAGGCTCCTACGAGCAGTACTTC	CATSTQRTGSYEQYF
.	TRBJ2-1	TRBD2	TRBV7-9	TGTGCCAGCAGCCCCCTCGGGCGGGGGGGAGATGAGCAGTTCTTC	CASSPLGRGGDEQFF
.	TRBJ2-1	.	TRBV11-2	TGTGCCAGCAGCTTAGCGGGCTCCTACAATGAGCAGTTCTTC	CASSLAGSYNEQFF
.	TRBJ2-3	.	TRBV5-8	TGTGCCAGCAGTCCGGCAGATACGCAGTATTTT	CASSPADTQYF
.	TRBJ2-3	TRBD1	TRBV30	TGTGCCTCACTCTTCGACAGGGGTTATGGCACAGATACGCAGTATTTT	CASLFDRGYGTDTQYF
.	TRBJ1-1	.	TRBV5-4	TGTGCCAGCAGTTCCCAGGGCGCGACTGAAGCTTTCTTT	CASSSQGATEAFF